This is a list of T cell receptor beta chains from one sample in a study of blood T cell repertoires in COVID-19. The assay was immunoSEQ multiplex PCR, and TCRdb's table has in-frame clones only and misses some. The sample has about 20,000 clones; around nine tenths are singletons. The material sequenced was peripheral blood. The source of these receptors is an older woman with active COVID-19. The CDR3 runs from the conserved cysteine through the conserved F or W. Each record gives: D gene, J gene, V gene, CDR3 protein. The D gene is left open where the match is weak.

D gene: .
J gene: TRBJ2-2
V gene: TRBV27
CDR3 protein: CASSRGLNTGELFF

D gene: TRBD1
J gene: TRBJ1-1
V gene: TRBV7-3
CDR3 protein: CASSSGTGETEAFF

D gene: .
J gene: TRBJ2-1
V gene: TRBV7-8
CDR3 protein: CASSLAVVSSYNEQFF

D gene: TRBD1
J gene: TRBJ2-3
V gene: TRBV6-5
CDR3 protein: CASMRDRGRDTQYF

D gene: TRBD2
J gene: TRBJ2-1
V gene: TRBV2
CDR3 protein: CASSDPASGGHNEQFF

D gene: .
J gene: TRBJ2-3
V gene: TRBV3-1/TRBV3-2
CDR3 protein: CASSQGRDTIPDGTDTQYF

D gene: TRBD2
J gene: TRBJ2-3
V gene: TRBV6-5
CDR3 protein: CASSYSGTSADTQYF

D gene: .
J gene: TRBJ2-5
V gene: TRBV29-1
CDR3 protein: CSVVQSQETQYF

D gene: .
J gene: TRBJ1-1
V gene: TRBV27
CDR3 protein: CASSLFGLQGSNTEAFF

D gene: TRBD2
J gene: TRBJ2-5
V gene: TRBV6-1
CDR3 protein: CASSGTSGGANLETQYF

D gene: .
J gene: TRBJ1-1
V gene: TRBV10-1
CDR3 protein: CASSETAGVAFF

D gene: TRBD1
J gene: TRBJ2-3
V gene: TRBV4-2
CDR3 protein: CASRRTGSTDTQYF

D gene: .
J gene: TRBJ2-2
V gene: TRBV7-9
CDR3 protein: CASSLGPGKGTGELFF

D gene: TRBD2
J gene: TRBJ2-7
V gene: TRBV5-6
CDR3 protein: CASSGGGASYEQYF

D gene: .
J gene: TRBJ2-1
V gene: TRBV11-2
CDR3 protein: CASSLLVHEQFF

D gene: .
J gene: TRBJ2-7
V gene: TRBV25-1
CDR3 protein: CATSKASLSYEQYF

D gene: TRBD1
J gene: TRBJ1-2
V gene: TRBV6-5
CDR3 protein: CASSLGQSYGYTF

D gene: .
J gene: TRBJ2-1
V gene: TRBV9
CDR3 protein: CASSSSSSYLNNEQFF

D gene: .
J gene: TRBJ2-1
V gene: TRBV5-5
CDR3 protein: CASSLLVGAHQGTFF

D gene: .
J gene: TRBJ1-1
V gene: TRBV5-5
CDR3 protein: CASSYTGTKNTEAFF

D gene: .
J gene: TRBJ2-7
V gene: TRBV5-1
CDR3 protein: CASSQAASYEQYF

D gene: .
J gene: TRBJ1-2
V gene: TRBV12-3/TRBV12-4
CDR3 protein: CASSSFYDGYTF

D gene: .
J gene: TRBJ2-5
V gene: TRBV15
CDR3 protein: CATSRDPGIQETQYF

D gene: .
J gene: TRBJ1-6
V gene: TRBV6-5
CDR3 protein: CASRTGPNSPLHF

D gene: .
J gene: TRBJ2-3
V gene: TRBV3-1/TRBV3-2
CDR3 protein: CASSRGTVSTDTQYF

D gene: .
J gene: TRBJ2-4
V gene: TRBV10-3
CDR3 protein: CAISEGGIGTAAKNIQYF

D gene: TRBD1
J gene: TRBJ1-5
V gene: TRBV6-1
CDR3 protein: CASSEEQGAWQPQHF

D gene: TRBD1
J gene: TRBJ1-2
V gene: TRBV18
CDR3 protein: CASSPQPWTGGRGNYGYTF

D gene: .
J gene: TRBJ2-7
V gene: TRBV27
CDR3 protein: CASSWTRGPYEQYF

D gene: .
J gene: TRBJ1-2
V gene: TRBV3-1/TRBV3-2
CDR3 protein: CASSQSAGGTGFYTF

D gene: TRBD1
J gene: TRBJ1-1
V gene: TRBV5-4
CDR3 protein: CASRRDRVRTEAFF

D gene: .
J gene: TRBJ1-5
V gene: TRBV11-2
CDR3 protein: CASSLDSTGQPQHF

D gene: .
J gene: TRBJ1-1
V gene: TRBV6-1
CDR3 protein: CASSELATEAFF

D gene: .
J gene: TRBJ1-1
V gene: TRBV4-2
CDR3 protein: CASSPGYEAFF

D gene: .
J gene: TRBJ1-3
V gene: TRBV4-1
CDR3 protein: CASSQASQGNTIYF

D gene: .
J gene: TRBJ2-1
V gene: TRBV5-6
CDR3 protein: CASSLRQTYNEQFF

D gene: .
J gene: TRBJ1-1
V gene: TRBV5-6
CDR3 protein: CASSLYGGEDTEAFF

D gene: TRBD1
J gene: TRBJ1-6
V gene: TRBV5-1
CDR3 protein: CASSFDRDSPLHF

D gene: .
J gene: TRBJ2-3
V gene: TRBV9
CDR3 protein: CASSPRAGSTDTQYF

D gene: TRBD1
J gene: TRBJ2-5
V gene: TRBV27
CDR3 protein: CASSLSPWTGSQYF

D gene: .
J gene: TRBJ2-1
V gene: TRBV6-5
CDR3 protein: CASRWEQGGNEQFF

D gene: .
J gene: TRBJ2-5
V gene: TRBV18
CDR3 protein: CASSPTSLQETQYF

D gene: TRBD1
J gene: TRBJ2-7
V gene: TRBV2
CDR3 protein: CASSLQGEGEQYF

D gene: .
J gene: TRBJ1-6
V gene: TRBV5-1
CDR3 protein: CASSLQGLDSPLHF

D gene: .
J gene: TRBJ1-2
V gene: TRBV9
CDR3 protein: CASSPPWEDGYTF

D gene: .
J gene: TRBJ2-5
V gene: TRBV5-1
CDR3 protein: CASSLRRGETQYF

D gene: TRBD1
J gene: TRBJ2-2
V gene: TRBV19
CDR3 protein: CASSTGQGANTGELFF

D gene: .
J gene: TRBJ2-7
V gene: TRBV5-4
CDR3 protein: CASSLVRGAGEQYF

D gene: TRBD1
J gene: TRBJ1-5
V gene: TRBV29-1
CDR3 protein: CSVGDRSKQPQHF

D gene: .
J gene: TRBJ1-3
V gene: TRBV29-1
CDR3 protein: CSVSMDQGGNTIYF